The 3 T cell receptor beta chains below all came from one sample that was sequenced in a study of TIL therapy for anti-PD-1-resistant metastatic lung cancer. Time point meaning: pre-treatment sample, taken before nivolumab and TIL therapy. The libraries were made with immunoSEQ v3. Repertoires were generated with immunoSEQ multiplex PCR, while TCRdb's copy carries only in-frame clones and drops some. The sample has tens of thousands of clones; under 75% are singletons. The sequences come from blood, collected at baseline. These receptors were taken from a person aged 25-85 years with non-small cell lung cancer.

The chain's CDR3 is CASSLAGVTGELFF. The CDR3, as DNA: TGTGCCAGCAGTCTTGCAGGGGTCACCGGGGAGCTGTTTTTT. V gene TRBV6-5 combines with J gene TRBJ2-2; weak D call: TRBD1 (6 bases). Germline V gene sequence: CDR1 MNHEY, CDR2 SVGAGI. The CDR3 has 14 residues. The V gene lost 5 bases and the J gene lost 4 bases, with 11 bases spanning the gap.

The rearrangement uses TRBV7-9 and TRBJ1-1, with D hard to call. This CDR3 is 14 amino acids long. Deletions cut 5 bases from V and 3 bases from J, with 13 bases between. Germline CDR1 SEHNR, CDR2 FQNEAQ (reference sequence). The CDR3 region is CASSPGAVDTEAFF. CDR3 bases: TGTGCCAGCAGCCCCGGTGCCGTCGACACTGAAGCTTTCTTT. The full variable domain, with the rest looked up from reference TRBV7-9 and TRBJ1-1, is DTGVSQNPRHKITKRGQNVTFRCDPISEHNRLYWYRQTLGQGPEFLTYFQNEAQLEKSRLLSDRFSAERPKGSFSTLEIQRTEQGDSAMYLCASSPGAVDTEAFFGQGTRLTVV.

The chain employs TRBV5-8 and TRBJ1-1, with D uncertain. The CDR3 extends over 12 amino acids. The germline V gene encodes CDR1 SGHTS and CDR2 YDEGEE. The V end was cut by 0 bases, the J end by 4 bases, with 4 bases between. The CDR3 nucleotides are TGTGCCAGCAGCTTGGAGTTCACTGAAGCTTTCTTT. Its translation: CASSLEFTEAFF.